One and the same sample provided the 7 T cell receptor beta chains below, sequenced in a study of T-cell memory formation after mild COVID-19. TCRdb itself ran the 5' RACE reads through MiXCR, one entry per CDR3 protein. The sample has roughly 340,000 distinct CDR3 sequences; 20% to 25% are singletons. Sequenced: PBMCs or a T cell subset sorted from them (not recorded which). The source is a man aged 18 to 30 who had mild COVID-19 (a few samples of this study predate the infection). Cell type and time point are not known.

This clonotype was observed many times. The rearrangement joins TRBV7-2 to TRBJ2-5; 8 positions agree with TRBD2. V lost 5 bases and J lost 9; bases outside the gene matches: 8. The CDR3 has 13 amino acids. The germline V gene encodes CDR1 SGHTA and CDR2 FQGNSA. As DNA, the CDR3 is TGTGCCAGCAGCGATCCGGGACTAGGGTCCCAGTACTTC. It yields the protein CASSDPGLGSQYF.

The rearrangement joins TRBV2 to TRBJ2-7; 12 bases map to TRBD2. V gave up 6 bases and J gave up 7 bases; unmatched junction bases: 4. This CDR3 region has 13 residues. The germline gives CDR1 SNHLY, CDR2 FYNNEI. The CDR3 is CASSPTSGGEQYF. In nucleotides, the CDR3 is TGTGCCAGCAGCCCGACTAGCGGGGGTGAGCAGTACTTC. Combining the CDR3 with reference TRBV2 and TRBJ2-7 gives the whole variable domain EPEVTQTPSHQVTQMGQEVILRCVPISNHLYFYWYRQILGQKVEFLVSFYNNEISEKSEIFDDQFSVERPDGSNFTLKIRSTKLEDSAMYFCASSPTSGGEQYFGPGTRLTVT.

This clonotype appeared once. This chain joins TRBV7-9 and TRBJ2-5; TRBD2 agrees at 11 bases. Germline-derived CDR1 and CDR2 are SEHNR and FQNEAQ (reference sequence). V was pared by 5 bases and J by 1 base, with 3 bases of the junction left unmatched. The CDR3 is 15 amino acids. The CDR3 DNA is TGTGCCAGCAGCCGACTAGCGGGGCTCCAAGAGACCCAGTACTTC. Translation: CASSRLAGLQETQYF.

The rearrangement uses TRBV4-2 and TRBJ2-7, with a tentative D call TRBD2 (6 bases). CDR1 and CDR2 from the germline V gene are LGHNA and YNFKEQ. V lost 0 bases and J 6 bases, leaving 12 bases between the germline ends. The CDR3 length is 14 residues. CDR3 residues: CASSQELGTREQYF. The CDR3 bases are TGTGCCAGCAGCCAAGAACTAGGGACTCGCGAGCAGTACTTC.

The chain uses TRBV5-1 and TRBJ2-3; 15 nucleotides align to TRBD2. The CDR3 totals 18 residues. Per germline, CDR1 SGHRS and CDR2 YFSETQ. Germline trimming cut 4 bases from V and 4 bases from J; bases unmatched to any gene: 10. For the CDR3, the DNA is TGCGCCAGCAGCCCCGGACTAGCGGGGGGGCTTTTCGCAGATACGCAGTATTTT. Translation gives CASSPGLAGGLFADTQYF.

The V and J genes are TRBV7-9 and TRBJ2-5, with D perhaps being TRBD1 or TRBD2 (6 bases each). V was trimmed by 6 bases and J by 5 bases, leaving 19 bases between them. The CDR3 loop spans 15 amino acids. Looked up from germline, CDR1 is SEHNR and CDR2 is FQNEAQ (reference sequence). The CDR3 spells CASSLRDTREETQYF. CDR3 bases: TGTGCCAGCAGTCTCAGGGACACCCGGGAGGAGACCCAGTACTTC.

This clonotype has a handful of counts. The CDR3 sequence: CASSLWGLVRETQYF. DNA for the CDR3: TGTGCCAGCAGCTTATGGGGACTAGTGAGAGAGACCCAGTACTTC. The chain uses TRBV7-2 and TRBJ2-5; 8 bases are a match to TRBD2. Germline values: CDR1 SGHTA, CDR2 FQGNSA. The CDR3 contains 15 residues. Trimming at V came to 2 bases and at J to 4 bases, leaving 6 bases not matched to a gene.